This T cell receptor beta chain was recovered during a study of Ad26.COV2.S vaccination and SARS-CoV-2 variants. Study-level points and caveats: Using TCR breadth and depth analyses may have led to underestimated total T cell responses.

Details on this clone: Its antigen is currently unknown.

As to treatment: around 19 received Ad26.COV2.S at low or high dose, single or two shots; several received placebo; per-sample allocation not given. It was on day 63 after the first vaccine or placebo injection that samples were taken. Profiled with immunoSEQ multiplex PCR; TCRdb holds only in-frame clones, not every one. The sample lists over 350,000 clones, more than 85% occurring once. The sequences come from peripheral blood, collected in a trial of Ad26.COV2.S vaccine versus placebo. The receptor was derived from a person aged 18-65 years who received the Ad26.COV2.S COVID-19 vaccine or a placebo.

The CDR3 DNA follows: TGCGCCAGCAGCTTGGTGTCAGATGTGGAGACCCAGTACTTC. This encodes CASSLVSDVETQYF. The gene calls are TRBV5-1 and TRBJ2-5; no reliable D call. The germline gives CDR1 SGHRS, CDR2 YFSETQ. CDR3 length: 14 residues. Trimming cost V 0 bases and J 5 bases, with 11 bases left between them.